The clone carrying this T cell receptor (beta chain) appeared once. The record originates from a study of OX40 agonist ivuxolimab in advanced cancers. Profiling relied on immunoSEQ multiplex PCR, and the TCRdb table lists in-frame clones only, not all of them. In the table there are some 70,000 clones, approximately 89% of which are singletons. The germline CDR1 and CDR2 sequences are SEHNR and FQNEAQ (reference sequence). The CDR3 is 13 amino acids. Unmatched junction bases numbered 8, after V lost 5 bases and J lost 10 bases. Specimen: CD4+ or CD8+ T cells sorted from blood, collected in a trial of the OX40 agonist ivuxolimab. The clonotype comes from an adult with an advanced solid tumor such as melanoma, head and neck, liver or kidney cancer. V gene TRBV7-9 combines with J gene TRBJ1-1; TRBD1 matches at 9 bases. For the CDR3, the DNA is TGTGCCAGCAGCCGTGACAGGGGGATTGTAGCTTTCTTT. Translating gives CASSRDRGIVAFF.